Below, 18 T cell receptor beta chains from the same sample are listed, as sequenced in a study of T cells in Graves' hyperthyroidism and ophthalmopathy. Amplification yielded TCR beta CDR3 regions, with RNA transcripts as the source. The HTBI primer set was used in a first-round RT-PCR of the TCR CDR3. TCRdb passed the multiplex PCR reads through MiXCR, listing each CDR3 protein once. Among about 350,000 distinct CDR3 sequences listed, around 14% were seen once. The sequenced sample consisted of blood. The receptors shown here come from a woman in her 30s with Graves' hyperthyroidism.

This clonotype was recorded many times. The CDR3 loop reads CASSSGLAGGEQYF. The DNA for the CDR3 is TGTGCCAGCAGCTCGGGACTAGCGGGAGGGGAGCAGTACTTC. The rearrangement uses TRBV7-3 and TRBJ2-7; 16 bases are shared with TRBD2. This CDR3 has 14 amino acids. Trimming at V came to 4 bases and at J to 7 bases, leaving 1 base not matched to a gene. From germline, CDR1 is SGHTA and CDR2 FQGTGA. Looking up the rest from reference TRBV7-3 and TRBJ2-7 gives the full variable domain: GAGVSQTPSNKVTEKGKYVELRCDPISGHTALYWYRQSLGQGPEFLIYFQGTGAADDSGLPNDRFFAVRPEGSVSTLKIQRTERGDSAVYLCASSSGLAGGEQYFGPGTRLTVT.

This clonotype was recorded at least ten times. The chain recombines TRBV20-1 with TRBJ1-5; a weak D match, TRBD1 (5 bases). This CDR3 has 13 amino acids. Trimming left V 5 bases short and J 0 bases short, with 8 bases between. Germline CDR1 is DFQATT and CDR2 is SNEGSKA (reference sequence). CDR3 bases: TGCAGTGCTCTGACAGATAGCAATCAGCCCCAGCATTTT. Protein product: CSALTDSNQPQHF.

V usage is TRBV6-1 and J usage is TRBJ1-2; the D is unclear. CDR3 length: 12 amino acids. The V gene lost 6 bases and the J gene lost 5 bases, with 10 bases spanning the gap. Germline V gene data show CDR1 as MNHNS and CDR2 as SASEGT. This CDR3 is CASSQPGYGYTF. The DNA for the CDR3 is TGTGCCAGCAGCCAGCCCGGGTATGGCTACACCTTC.

In its sample, this clonotype was seen many times. This chain links TRBV28 with TRBJ2-5; 9 nucleotides line up with TRBD2. The germline V gene has CDR1 MDHEN and CDR2 SYDVKM. Losses at the gene ends were 2 bases for V and 4 bases for J; bases not matched to a gene: 11. The CDR3 sequence is 17 residues long. CDR3 DNA sequence: TGTGCCAGCAGTTTACCCCCAGGCGGGGGGGAGCGAGAGACCCAGTACTTC. It codes for CASSLPPGGGERETQYF.

This chain links TRBV13 with TRBJ2-5, with 9 nucleotides matching TRBD2. The ends lost 4 bases at V and 2 bases at J; junction bases unmatched: 5. The CDR3 totals 15 residues. Germline CDR1 PRHDT, CDR2 FYEKMQ (reference sequence). CDR3 sequence: CASSSLAGPQETQYF. In nucleotides, the CDR3 is TGTGCCAGCAGCTCGCTAGCGGGACCTCAAGAGACCCAGTACTTC.

This clonotype was counted at least ten times. The V call is TRBV11-2, the J call TRBJ1-2; 7 bases align to TRBD1. V lost 0 bases to trimming and J lost 7 bases; unmatched junction nucleotides: 2. The CDR3 contains 13 residues. The germline V gene encodes CDR1 SGHAT and CDR2 FQNNGV. In DNA, the CDR3 is TGTGCCAGCAGCTTAGACAGGGGGGGTGGCTACACCTTC. It yields the protein CASSLDRGGGYTF.

This clonotype showed up many times. This sequence joins TRBV6-1 and TRBJ1-1, with D hard to call. Trimming removed 2 bases from V and 1 base from J, with 5 bases in between. CDR3 length: 13 amino acids. Germline V gene sequence: CDR1 MNHNS, CDR2 SASEGT. The CDR3 here is CASSERWNTEAFF. DNA of the CDR3: TGTGCCAGCAGTGAAAGGTGGAACACTGAAGCTTTCTTT.

The CDR3 region is CASSVKSLGSPLHF. The DNA of the CDR3 is TGTGCCAGCAGCGTAAAATCGCTGGGTTCACCCCTCCACTTT. The chain carries TRBV9 and TRBJ1-6; D unresolved. Germline assignment: CDR1 SGDLS and CDR2 YYNGEE. Trimming pared 1 base from V and 9 bases from J, leaving 11 bases between. This CDR3 is 14 amino acids long.

This clonotype was counted between two and nine times. The chain carries TRBV29-1 and TRBJ1-4; D is uncertain. Trimming shortened V by 4 bases and J by 0 bases, and 9 bases separated the two germline ends. This CDR3 contains 14 residues. Looked up from germline, CDR1 is SQVTM and CDR2 is ANQGSEA. CDR3 nucleotide sequence: TGCAGCGTTGGAGCGACAACAACTAATGAAAAACTGTTTTTT. Its protein product is CSVGATTTNEKLFF.

This clonotype was counted at least ten times. The chain carries TRBV7-2 and TRBJ2-3; the D is unclear. Germline V gene sequence: CDR1 SGHTA, CDR2 FQGNSA. The CDR3 sequence is 13 residues long. Between the trimmed V and J ends, which lost 6 bases and 2 bases, there was a span of 9 bases. CDR3 amino acids: CASSYTATDTQYF. The CDR3 DNA reads TGTGCCAGCAGTTATACAGCCACAGATACGCAGTATTTT.

This clonotype appeared a few times. The CDR3 region has the DNA TGTGCCAGCCGCCAATCAGGGGGGGACTCCTACGAGCAGTACTTC. Its protein is CASRQSGGDSYEQYF. This chain joins TRBV12-3 or TRBV12-4 and TRBJ2-7; D is possibly TRBD1 or TRBD2 (7 bases each). CDR3 length: 15 residues. The ends were cut back, 8 bases at V and 0 bases at J, with 17 bases in the middle.

The chain couples TRBV20-1 to TRBJ2-2; the D gene is possibly TRBD1 (7 bases). Germline CDR1 DFQATT, CDR2 SNEGSKA (reference sequence). Trimming took 2 bases from V and 3 from J, leaving 13 bases between them. The CDR3 spans 15 residues. CDR3 protein: CSARLFRGDTGELFF. The CDR3 DNA is TGCAGTGCTAGACTATTCAGGGGGGACACCGGGGAGCTGTTTTTT.

This clonotype was seen ten or more times. CDR3 residues: CASSLGVGSSDTQYF. The CDR3 DNA sequence: TGTGCCAGCAGCTTAGGAGTAGGGTCGTCAGATACGCAGTATTTT. The rearrangement joins TRBV11-2 to TRBJ2-3; D gene unclear. With 1 base removed from V and 4 bases from J, the gap between germline ends came to 12 bases. This CDR3 region has 15 residues. Germline CDR1 and CDR2: SGHAT and FQNNGV. The full variable domain, with the rest looked up from reference TRBV11-2 and TRBJ2-3, is EAGVAQSPRYKIIEKRQSVAFWCNPISGHATLYWYQQILGQGPKLLIQFQNNGVVDDSQLPKDRFSAERLKGVDSTLKIQPAKLEDSAVYLCASSLGVGSSDTQYFGPGTRLTVL.

This clonotype was detected ten times or more. The chain combines TRBV6-1 with TRBJ1-4; 10 positions match TRBD1. CDR1 and CDR2 (germline): MNHNS, SASEGT. CDR3 length equals 14 residues. With V trimmed by 7 bases and J by 8 bases, 7 bases remained unmatched. CDR3 loop: CASMRGQGQEKLFF. The CDR3 DNA reads TGTGCCAGCATGAGGGGACAGGGGCAGGAAAAACTGTTTTTT.

This clonotype was observed a few times. One end of the junction fails to match germline, which may point to a read error. V gene TRBV4-2 combines with J gene TRBJ2-7; tentatively, D is TRBD2 (6 bases). Germline CDR1 reads LGHNA; CDR2 reads YNFKEQ. This CDR3 contains 14 residues. The CDR3, as DNA: TGTGCCAGCAGCCAAGGCTCTGGGAGGTACGGGCAGTACTTC. Residues: CASSQGSGRYGQYF.

There are many counts of this clonotype. The rearrangement joins TRBV28 to TRBJ1-4, with D possibly TRBD1 on 5 matching bases. Per the germline V gene, CDR1 is MDHEN and CDR2 is SYDVKM. This CDR3 region has 15 residues. V was pared by 6 bases and J by 3 bases, with 14 bases between. The CDR3 protein is CASRVRGVSNEKLFF. CDR3 nucleotides: TGTGCCAGCAGAGTGCGGGGGGTCTCTAATGAAAAACTGTTTTTT.

To note about this clonotype: A single base separates this from a much larger clone, so it may be a read error. The chain uses TRBV5-1 and TRBJ2-7, with D perhaps TRBD2 (6 bases). The DNA end is more similar to TRBJ2-1, so the J call may be wrong. Germline CDR1 is SGHRS and CDR2 is YFSETQ. The CDR3 contains 15 residues. In DNA form, the CDR3 reads TGCGCCAGCAGCCCCCGGGGTAGGGGAGGAGGTAAGCAGTTCTTC. It is translated as CASSPRGRGGGKQFF.

The sample holds a few counts of this clonotype. The junction does not match germline at one end; this may be a read error. The V call is TRBV27, the J call TRBJ1-4; unclear D gene. Germline assignment: CDR1 MNHEY and CDR2 SMNVEV (reference sequence). The CDR3 sequence is 16 residues long. The CDR3 protein is CATSRTYYATNEKLFF. For the CDR3, the DNA is TGTGCCACCAGTCGCACCTATTATGCAACTAATGAAAAACTGTTTTTT.